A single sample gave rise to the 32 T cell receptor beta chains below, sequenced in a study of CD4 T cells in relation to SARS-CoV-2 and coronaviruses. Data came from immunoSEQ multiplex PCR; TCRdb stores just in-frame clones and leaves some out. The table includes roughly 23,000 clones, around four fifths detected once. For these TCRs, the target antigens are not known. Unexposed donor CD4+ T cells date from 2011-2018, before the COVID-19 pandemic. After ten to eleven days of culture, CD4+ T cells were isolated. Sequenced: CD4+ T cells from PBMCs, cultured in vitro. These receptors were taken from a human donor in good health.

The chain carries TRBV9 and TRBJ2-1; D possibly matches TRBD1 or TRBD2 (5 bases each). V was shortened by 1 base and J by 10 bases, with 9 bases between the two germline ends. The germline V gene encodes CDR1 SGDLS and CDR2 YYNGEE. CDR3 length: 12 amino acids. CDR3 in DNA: TGTGCCAGCAGCGTAAGCAGGGACGAGCAGTTCTTC. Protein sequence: CASSVSRDEQFF. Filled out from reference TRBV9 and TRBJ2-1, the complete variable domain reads DSGVTQTPKHLITATGQRVTLRCSPRSGDLSVYWYQQSLDQGLQFLIQYYNGEERAKGNILERFSAQQFPDLHSELNLSSLELGDSALYFCASSVSRDEQFFGPGTRLTVL.

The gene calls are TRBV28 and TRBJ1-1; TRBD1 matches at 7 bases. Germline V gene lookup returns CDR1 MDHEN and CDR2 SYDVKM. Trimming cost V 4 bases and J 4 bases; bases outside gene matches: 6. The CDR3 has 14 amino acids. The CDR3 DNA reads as TGTGCCAGCAGTTCGACAGGGTTCAGCACTGAAGCTTTCTTT. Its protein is CASSSTGFSTEAFF.

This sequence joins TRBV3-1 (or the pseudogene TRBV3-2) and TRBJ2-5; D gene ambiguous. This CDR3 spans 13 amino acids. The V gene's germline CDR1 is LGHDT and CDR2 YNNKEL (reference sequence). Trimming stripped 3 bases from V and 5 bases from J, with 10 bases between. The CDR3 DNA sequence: TGTGCCAGCAGCCATTCAGGTGTGGAGACCCAGTACTTC. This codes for CASSHSGVETQYF.

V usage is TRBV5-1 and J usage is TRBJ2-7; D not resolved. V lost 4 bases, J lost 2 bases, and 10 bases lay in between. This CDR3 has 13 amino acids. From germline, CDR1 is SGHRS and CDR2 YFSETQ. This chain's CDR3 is CASSVTGTYEQYF. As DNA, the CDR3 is TGCGCCAGCAGCGTGACTGGAACCTACGAGCAGTACTTC.

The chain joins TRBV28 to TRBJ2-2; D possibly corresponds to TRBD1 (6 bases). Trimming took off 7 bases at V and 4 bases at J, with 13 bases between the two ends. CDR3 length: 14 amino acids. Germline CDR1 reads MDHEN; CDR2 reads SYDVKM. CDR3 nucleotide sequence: TGTGCCAGCACCCCGGGACATCGCACCGGGGAGCTGTTTTTT. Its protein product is CASTPGHRTGELFF.

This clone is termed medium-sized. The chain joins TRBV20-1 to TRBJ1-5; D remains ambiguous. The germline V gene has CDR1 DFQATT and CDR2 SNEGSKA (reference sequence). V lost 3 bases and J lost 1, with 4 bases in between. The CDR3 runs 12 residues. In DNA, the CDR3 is TGCAGTGCTAGTTCCAGCAATCAGCCCCAGCATTTT. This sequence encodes CSASSSNQPQHF.

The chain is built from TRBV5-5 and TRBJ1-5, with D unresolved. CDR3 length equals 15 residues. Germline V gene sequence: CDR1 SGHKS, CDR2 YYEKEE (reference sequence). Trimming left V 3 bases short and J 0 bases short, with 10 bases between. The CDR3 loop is CASSWAANSNQPQHF. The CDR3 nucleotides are TGTGCCAGCAGCTGGGCCGCTAATAGCAATCAGCCCCAGCATTTT.

DNA of the CDR3: TGTGCCAGTAATCATCTCGGACAGGATCAGCCCCAGCATTTT. Protein: CASNHLGQDQPQHF. V usage is TRBV19 and J usage is TRBJ1-5; 7 bases are a match to TRBD1. This CDR3 region has 14 residues. The trim removed 7 bases at V and 5 bases at J, leaving 8 bases unmatched. The germline V gene has CDR1 LNHDA and CDR2 SQIVND (reference sequence).

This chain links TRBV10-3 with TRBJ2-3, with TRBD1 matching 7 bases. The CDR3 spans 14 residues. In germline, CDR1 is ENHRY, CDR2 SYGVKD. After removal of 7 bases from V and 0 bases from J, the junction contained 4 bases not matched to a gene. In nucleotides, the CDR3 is TGTGCCATCAAGGGGGCTTTTAGCACAGATACGCAGTATTTT. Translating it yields CAIKGAFSTDTQYF.

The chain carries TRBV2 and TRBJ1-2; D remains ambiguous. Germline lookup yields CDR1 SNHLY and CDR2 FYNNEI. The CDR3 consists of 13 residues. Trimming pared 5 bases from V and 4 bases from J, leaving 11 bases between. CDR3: CASSSAEVYGYTF. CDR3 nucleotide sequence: TGTGCCAGCAGTTCGGCTGAAGTCTATGGCTACACCTTC.

As DNA, the CDR3 is TGTGCCAGCAGCCAAGATCCCACAGGGACCCCCAACGAGCAGTACTTC. Translating gives CASSQDPTGTPNEQYF. This chain uses TRBV4-2 with TRBJ2-7; D possibly corresponds to TRBD1 (6 bases). Deletions cut 0 bases from V and 5 bases from J, with 17 bases between. The CDR3 runs 16 residues. CDR1 is LGHNA, CDR2 YNFKEQ, per germline.

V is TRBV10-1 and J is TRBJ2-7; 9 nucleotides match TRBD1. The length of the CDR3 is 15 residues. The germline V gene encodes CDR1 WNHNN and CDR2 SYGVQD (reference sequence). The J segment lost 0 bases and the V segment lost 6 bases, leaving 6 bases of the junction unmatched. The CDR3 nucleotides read TGCGCCAGCAGCGCGGGACAGGGATCCTCCTACGAGCAGTACTTC. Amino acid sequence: CASSAGQGSSYEQYF.

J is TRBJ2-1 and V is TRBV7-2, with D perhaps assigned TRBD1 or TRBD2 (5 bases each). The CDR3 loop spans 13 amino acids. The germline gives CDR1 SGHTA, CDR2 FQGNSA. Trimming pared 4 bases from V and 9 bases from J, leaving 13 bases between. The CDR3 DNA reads TGTGCCAGCAGCTCCCCAACTAGGGGTGAGCAGTTCTTC. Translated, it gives CASSSPTRGEQFF. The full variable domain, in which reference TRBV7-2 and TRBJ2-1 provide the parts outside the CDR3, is GAGVSQSPSNKVTEKGKDVELRCDPISGHTALYWYRQSLGQGLEFLIYFQGNSAPDKSGLPSDRFSAERTGGSVSTLTIQRTQQEDSAVYLCASSSPTRGEQFFGPGTRLTVL.

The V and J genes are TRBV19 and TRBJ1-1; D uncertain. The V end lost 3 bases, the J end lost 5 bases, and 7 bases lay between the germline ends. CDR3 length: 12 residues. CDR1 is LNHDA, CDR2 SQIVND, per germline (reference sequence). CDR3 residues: CASSMEGTEAFF. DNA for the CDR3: TGTGCCAGTAGTATGGAGGGAACTGAAGCTTTCTTT.

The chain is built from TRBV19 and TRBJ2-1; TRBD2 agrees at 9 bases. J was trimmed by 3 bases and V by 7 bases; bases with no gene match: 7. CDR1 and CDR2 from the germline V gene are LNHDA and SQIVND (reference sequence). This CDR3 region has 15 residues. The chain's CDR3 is CASTYSGRVYNEQFF. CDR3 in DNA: TGTGCCAGTACCTATAGCGGGAGAGTCTACAATGAGCAGTTCTTC.

CDR3 sequence (DNA): TGTGCCAGCAGTACTAGAGACAGGGTTCTAGCTGAAGCTTTCTTT. It yields the protein CASSTRDRVLAEAFF. This chain connects TRBV27 to TRBJ1-1, with 7 positions matching TRBD1. Germline CDR1 is MNHEY and CDR2 is SMNVEV (reference sequence). The V gene end was trimmed by 5 bases and the J gene end by 6 bases; junction bases not matched to a gene: 12. The length of the CDR3 is 15 residues.

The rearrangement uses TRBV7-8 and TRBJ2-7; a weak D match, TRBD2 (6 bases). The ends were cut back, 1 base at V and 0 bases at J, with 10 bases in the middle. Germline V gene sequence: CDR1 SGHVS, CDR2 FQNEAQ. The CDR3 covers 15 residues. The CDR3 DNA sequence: TGTGCCAGCAGCTTAGTTGGGGGGATCTCCTACGAGCAGTACTTC. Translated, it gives CASSLVGGISYEQYF.

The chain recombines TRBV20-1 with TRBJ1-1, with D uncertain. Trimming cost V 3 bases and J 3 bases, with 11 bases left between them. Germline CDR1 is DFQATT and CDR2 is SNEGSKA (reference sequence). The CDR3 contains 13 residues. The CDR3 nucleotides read TGCAGTGCTAGTAACCCGGGGTACACTGAAGCTTTCTTT. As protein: CSASNPGYTEAFF.

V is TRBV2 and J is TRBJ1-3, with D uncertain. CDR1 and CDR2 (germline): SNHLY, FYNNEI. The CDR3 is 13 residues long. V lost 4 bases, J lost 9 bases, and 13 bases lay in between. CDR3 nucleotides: TGTGCCAGCAGTGTAGGCTCCCGGGGCACCATATATTTT. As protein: CASSVGSRGTIYF.

The CDR3 loop reads CASSPPGRRYEQYF. CDR3 bases: TGTGCCAGCTCACCCCCGGGTCGTCGGTACGAGCAGTACTTC. The chain combines TRBV18 with TRBJ2-7; D is uncertain. V was shortened by 3 bases and J by 4 bases, with 13 bases between the two germline ends. The germline V gene encodes CDR1 KGHSH and CDR2 LQKENI. The CDR3 totals 14 residues.

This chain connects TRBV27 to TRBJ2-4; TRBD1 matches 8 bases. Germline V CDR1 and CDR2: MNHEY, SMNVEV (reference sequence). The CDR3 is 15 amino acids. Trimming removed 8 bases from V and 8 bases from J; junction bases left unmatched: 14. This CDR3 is CASRLGPYRGDIQYF. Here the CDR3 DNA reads TGTGCCAGCCGTCTCGGGCCCTACAGGGGGGACATTCAGTACTTC.

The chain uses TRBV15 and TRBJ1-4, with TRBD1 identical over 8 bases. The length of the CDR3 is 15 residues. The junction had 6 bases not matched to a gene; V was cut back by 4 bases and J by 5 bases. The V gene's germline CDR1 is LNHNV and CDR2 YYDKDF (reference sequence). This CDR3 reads CATSTGQGGNEKLFF. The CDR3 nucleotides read TGTGCCACCAGCACAGGACAGGGTGGGAATGAAAAACTGTTTTTT. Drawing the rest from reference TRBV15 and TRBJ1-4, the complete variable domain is DAMVIQNPRYQVTQFGKPVTLSCSQTLNHNVMYWYQQKSSQAPKLLFHYYDKDFNNEADTPDNFQSRRPNTSFCFLDIRSPGLGDTAMYLCATSTGQGGNEKLFFGSGTQLSVL.

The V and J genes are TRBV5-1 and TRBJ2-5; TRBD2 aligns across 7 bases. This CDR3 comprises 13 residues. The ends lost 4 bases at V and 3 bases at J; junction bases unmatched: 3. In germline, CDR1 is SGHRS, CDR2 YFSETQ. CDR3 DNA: TGCGCCAGCAGCCCGCTAGCGGAAGAGACCCAGTACTTC. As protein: CASSPLAEETQYF.

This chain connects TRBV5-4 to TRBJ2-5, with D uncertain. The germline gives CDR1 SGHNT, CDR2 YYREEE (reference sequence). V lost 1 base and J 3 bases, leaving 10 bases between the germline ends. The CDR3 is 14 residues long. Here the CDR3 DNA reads TGTGCCAGCAGCTTGTTTAAACTGGAAGAGACCCAGTACTTC. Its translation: CASSLFKLEETQYF.

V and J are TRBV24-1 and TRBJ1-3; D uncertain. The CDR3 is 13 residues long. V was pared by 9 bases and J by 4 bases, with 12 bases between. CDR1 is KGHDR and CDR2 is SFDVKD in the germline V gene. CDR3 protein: CATASGRGNTIYF. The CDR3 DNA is TGTGCCACCGCCTCGGGCAGAGGAAACACCATATATTTT.

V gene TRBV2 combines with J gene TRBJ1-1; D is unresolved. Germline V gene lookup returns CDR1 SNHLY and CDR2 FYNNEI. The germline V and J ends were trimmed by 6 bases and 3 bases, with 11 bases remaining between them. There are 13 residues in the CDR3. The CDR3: CASSREGHTEAFF. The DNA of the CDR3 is TGTGCCAGCAGCCGAGAAGGGCACACTGAAGCTTTCTTT.

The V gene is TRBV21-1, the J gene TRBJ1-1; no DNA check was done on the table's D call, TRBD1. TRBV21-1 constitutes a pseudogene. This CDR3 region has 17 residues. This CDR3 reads CASSKPGTGLGDTEAFF. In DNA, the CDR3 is TGTGCCAGCAGCAAACCCGGGACAGGGTTAGGGGACACTGAAGCTTTCTTT.

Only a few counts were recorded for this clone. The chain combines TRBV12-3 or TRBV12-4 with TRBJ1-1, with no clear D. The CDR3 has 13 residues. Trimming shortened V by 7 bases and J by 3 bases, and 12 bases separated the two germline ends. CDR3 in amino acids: CASNVLGDTEAFF. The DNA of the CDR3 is TGTGCCAGCAACGTTCTCGGGGACACTGAAGCTTTCTTT.

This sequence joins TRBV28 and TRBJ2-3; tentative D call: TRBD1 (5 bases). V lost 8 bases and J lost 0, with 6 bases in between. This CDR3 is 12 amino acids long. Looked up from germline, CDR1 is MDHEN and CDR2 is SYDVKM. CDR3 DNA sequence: TGTGCCAGCGGGGCTAGCACAGATACGCAGTATTTT. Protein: CASGASTDTQYF.

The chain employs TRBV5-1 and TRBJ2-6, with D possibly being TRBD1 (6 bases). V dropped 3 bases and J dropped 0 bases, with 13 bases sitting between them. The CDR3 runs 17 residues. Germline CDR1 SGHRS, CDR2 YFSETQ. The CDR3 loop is CASSSTGHSSGANVLTF. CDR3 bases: TGCGCCAGCAGCTCGACAGGCCATTCCTCTGGGGCCAACGTCCTGACTTTC. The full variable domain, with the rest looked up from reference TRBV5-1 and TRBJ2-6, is KAGVTQTPRYLIKTRGQQVTLSCSPISGHRSVSWYQQTPGQGLQFLFEYFSETQRNKGNFPGRFSGRQFSNSRSEMNVSTLELGDSALYLCASSSTGHSSGANVLTFGAGSRLTVL.

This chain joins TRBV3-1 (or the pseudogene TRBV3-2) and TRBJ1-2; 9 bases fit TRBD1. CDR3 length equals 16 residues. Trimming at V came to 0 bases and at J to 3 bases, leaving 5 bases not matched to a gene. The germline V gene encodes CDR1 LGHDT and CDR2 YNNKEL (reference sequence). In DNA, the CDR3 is TGTGCCAGCAGCCAAGAAGGACAGGGGAGGGACTATGGCTACACCTTC. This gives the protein CASSQEGQGRDYGYTF.

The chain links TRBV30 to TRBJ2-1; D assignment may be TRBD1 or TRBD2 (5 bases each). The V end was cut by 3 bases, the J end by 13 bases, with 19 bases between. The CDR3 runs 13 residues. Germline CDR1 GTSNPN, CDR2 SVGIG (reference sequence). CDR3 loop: CAWSVKAGSDQFF. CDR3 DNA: TGTGCCTGGAGCGTGAAAGCAGGGAGCGATCAGTTCTTC.